The 12 T cell receptor beta chains in this list originate from one sample, sequenced in a study of blood T cell repertoires in COVID-19. Assay used: immunoSEQ multiplex PCR; TCRdb lists only in-frame clones, some missing. The profile shows approximately 250,000 clones, roughly 86% of them singletons. Material for sequencing was peripheral blood. Receptors originate from a woman between 55 and 75 years old with COVID-19, enrolled during active disease.

In this sample, this clone turned up once. V is TRBV5-1 and J is TRBJ2-1, with 8 bases lining up with TRBD2. The V gene end was trimmed by 0 bases and the J gene end by 1 base; junction bases not matched to a gene: 6. The CDR3 is made up of 17 amino acids. Germline V CDR1 and CDR2: SGHRS, YFSETQ. The CDR3 nucleotides read TGCGCCAGCAGCTTGGCCCCCACTAGCGGTTCCTACAATGAGCAGTTCTTC. This sequence encodes CASSLAPTSGSYNEQFF.

This chain connects TRBV13 to TRBJ2-3; D might be TRBD2 (6 bases). V was shortened by 5 bases and J by 3 bases, with 15 bases between the two germline ends. The CDR3 is 15 residues long. Germline V lookup: CDR1 PRHDT, CDR2 FYEKMQ (reference sequence). The CDR3 reads CASSPGGLQTDTQYF. The DNA for the CDR3 is TGTGCCAGCAGCCCCGGAGGGCTTCAAACAGATACGCAGTATTTT.

This chain links TRBV2 with TRBJ2-3; 11 nucleotides match TRBD1. Germline V gene lookup returns CDR1 SNHLY and CDR2 FYNNEI. Trimming removed 4 bases from V and 4 bases from J; junction bases left unmatched: 4. CDR3 length: 15 residues. The CDR3 DNA follows: TGTGCCAGCAGTGCAAGGACAGGGGGCGCAGATACGCAGTATTTT. Amino acid sequence: CASSARTGGADTQYF.

This chain joins TRBV10-3 and TRBJ2-5, with 10 bases matching TRBD1. Germline trimming cut 0 bases from V and 4 bases from J; bases unmatched to any gene: 5. The germline gives CDR1 ENHRY, CDR2 SYGVKD. The CDR3 loop spans 16 amino acids. CDR3 region: CAISESTGGFAETQYF. The CDR3 DNA reads as TGTGCCATCAGTGAGTCGACAGGGGGCTTTGCAGAGACCCAGTACTTC.

The genes are TRBV4-2 and TRBJ2-2; 12 nucleotides agree with TRBD2. The junction had 3 bases not matched to a gene; V was cut back by 10 bases and J by 0 bases. The germline V gene encodes CDR1 LGHNA and CDR2 YNFKEQ. CDR3 length: 15 residues. The CDR3 DNA is TGTGCCACAAGGACTAGCGGGGCGAACACCGGGGAGCTGTTTTTT. The encoded protein is CATRTSGANTGELFF.

V usage is TRBV27 and J usage is TRBJ2-1; TRBD1 agrees at 7 bases. CDR1 is MNHEY, CDR2 SMNVEV, per germline (reference sequence). V dropped 6 bases and J dropped 5; count of bases not matched to a gene: 13. The CDR3 extends over 16 amino acids. CDR3 residues: CASREIRFTGDNEQFF. DNA of the CDR3: TGTGCCAGCAGGGAAATACGGTTCACAGGGGACAATGAGCAGTTCTTC.

The genes are TRBV2 and TRBJ1-5, with no clear D. The CDR3 consists of 15 residues. Germline-derived CDR1 and CDR2 are SNHLY and FYNNEI. V dropped 2 bases and J dropped 1 base, with 9 bases sitting between them. The CDR3 DNA follows: TGTGCCAGCAGTGAACACGGGAAGAGCAATCAGCCCCAGCATTTT. This codes for CASSEHGKSNQPQHF.

The chain joins TRBV18 to TRBJ2-6, with 9 nucleotides matching TRBD1. Germline CDR1 reads KGHSH; CDR2 reads LQKENI. V lost 6 bases to trimming and J lost 0 bases; unmatched junction nucleotides: 12. The CDR3 is made up of 19 amino acids. CDR3 nucleotides: TGTGCCAGCTCGCGCCCGCGACAGGGGGGCCTCTCTGGGGCCAACGTCCTGACTTTC. Its protein is CASSRPRQGGLSGANVLTF.

J is TRBJ2-7 and V is TRBV10-3; TRBD1 matches 10 bases. V trimming: 2 bases; J trimming: 3 bases; junction bases outside the gene matches: 4. Germline V gene lookup returns CDR1 ENHRY and CDR2 SYGVKD. CDR3 length equals 15 residues. The CDR3 reads CAISENGQGGYEQYF. CDR3 in DNA: TGTGCCATCAGTGAGAATGGACAGGGGGGCTACGAGCAGTACTTC.

V and J are TRBV6-6 and TRBJ1-2; TRBD1 matches 7 bases. The V segment lost 8 bases and the J segment 3 bases; nucleotides outside the gene matches: 3. The CDR3 spans 12 residues. From germline, CDR1 is MNHNY and CDR2 SVGAGI (reference sequence). CDR3 in DNA: TGTGCCAGCGCGGACAGGTACTATGGCTACACCTTC. Translating gives CASADRYYGYTF.

This clone was recorded once. The chain combines TRBV30 with TRBJ2-2, with 13 bases lining up with TRBD2. Losses at the gene ends were 1 base for V and 7 bases for J; bases not matched to a gene: 6. CDR1 GTSNPN and CDR2 SVGIG come from the germline V gene (reference sequence). CDR3 length: 16 residues. In DNA, the CDR3 is TGTGCCTGGAGTGGAGGACTAGCGGGAGTTATCGGGGAGCTGTTTTTT. Amino acids: CAWSGGLAGVIGELFF.

The chain couples TRBV5-1 to TRBJ2-1; D may be TRBD2 (6 bases). The germline gives CDR1 SGHRS, CDR2 YFSETQ. Trimming cost V 1 base and J 1 base, with 12 bases left between them. The CDR3 contains 16 residues. The CDR3 DNA sequence: TGCGCCAGCAGCTTGTGGCGGAGGGTGTCCTACAATGAGCAGTTCTTC. It specifies CASSLWRRVSYNEQFF.